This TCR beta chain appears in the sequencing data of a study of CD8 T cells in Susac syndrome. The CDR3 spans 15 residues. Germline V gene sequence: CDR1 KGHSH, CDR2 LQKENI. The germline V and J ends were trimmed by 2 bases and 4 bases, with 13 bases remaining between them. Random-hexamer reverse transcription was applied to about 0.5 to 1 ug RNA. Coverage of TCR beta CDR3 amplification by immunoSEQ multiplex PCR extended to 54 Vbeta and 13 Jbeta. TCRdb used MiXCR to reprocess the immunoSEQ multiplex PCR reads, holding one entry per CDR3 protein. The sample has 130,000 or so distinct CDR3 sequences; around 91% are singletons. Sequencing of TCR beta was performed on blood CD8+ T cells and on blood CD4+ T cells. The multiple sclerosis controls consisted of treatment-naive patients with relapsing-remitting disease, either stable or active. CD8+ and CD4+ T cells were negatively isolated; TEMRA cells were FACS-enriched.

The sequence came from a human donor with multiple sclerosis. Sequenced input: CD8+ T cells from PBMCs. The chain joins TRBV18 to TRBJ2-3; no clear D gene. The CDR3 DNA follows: TGTGCCAGCTCACCAAAAGAGGTTATATCAGATACGCAGTATTTT. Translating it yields CASSPKEVISDTQYF. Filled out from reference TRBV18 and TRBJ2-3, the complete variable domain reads NAGVMQNPRHLVRRRGQEARLRCSPMKGHSHVYWYRQLPEEGLKFMVYLQKENIIDESGMPKERFSAEFPKEGPSILRIQQVVRGDSAAYFCASSPKEVISDTQYFGPGTRLTVL.